This TCR beta chain was documented in a study of blood T cell repertoires in COVID-19 (dated by TCRdb to 2020 to 2021). For the study in its entirety: Samples covering the acute and convalescent phases of COVID-19 were provided by collaborators in the United States, Italy and Spain. The material from the prospective study consisted of cDNA or gDNA derived from T cells, B-cell-depleted T cells, or PBMCs. The dataset comprised deeply sampled blood TCRbeta repertoires from subjects exposed to, actively infected with, or recovered from COVID-19. The repertoires were released in a freely available public database intended as a resource for research on the immune response to SARS-CoV-2. Samples were obtained from the ongoing ImmuneRACE study (first 160 participants) and from 1,254 subjects provided by 6 global collaborators. Nearly every sample came with metadata listing a de-identified subject ID, COVID-19 status, age in years and sex. Where available, HLA class I and class II types were obtained from metadata supplied by the sample provider rather than from assay-based typing.

Here is what the overall study found, with its caveats: The amount of clinical and demographic metadata varied by source and participant and was provided uncurated.

Its CDR3 holds 16 amino acids, cysteine through phenylalanine. The retained sequence is limited to the CDR3, 48 bases, with the frame set at the first base. Reading the germline V gene gives CDR1 SGDLS and CDR2 YYNGEE. The V end loses 0 bases and the J end loses 5 bases, and a stretch of 18 bases separates them. The immunoSEQ Assay, a bias-controlled multiplex PCR, was used to amplify TCRbeta CDR3 regions from genomic DNA. As for the original processing: Within the assay, amplification of reference gene primers was used to estimate how many nucleated cells each sample contained. To quantify the absolute abundance of each unique TCRbeta CDR3 rearrangement, sequence reads were collapsed and filtered. Productive Simpson clonality was computed per sample as the square root of Simpson's diversity index over productive rearrangements. TCRdb provides this immuneACCESS table in a form limited to in-frame rearrangements. Some clones are lacking; in checked studies, under half of them reflect an unresolved V gene, and why the rest are absent is not known. The D gene and trimming were derived from the DNA, and the V and J assignments and clone size from that table. Across this sample there are around 300,000 clones, with around 90% seen only once. The ten largest clones add up to approximately 0.98% of the sample.

This clone was observed once. The antigen it binds to is not known. Qualities for individual bases were not recorded, and no much larger clone is one base off. One collaborating source in Seattle enrolled patients during active infection and followed them longitudinally through the course of disease. Whole blood was collected in K2EDTA tubes by collaborating institutions according to the institutions' own protocols. For TCRbeta analysis, collaborator samples were shipped as frozen whole blood, as isolated PBMCs, or as DNA extracted from either sample type. Sample: peripheral blood. The chain employs TRBV9 and TRBJ2-7; tentative D gene TRBD1, with 6 bases matching. The clonotype was recovered from a middle-aged woman with COVID-19, enrolled during active disease. The DNA sequence reads TGTGCCAGCAGCGTAGAAAGTTTAGGGGGAACCCACGAGCAGTACTTC. Its amino acids are CASSVESLGGTHEQYF.